This T cell receptor beta chain was sequenced in a study of blood T cell repertoires in COVID-19. As for the study in general: Collection of acute and convalescent COVID-19 samples took place in the United States, Italy and Spain. PBMCs, B-cell-depleted T cells, or T cells provided the cDNA or gDNA that made up the material.

Under the authors' procedure: How many nucleated cells were present was estimated from reference gene primer amplification. Clones were read by immunoSEQ multiplex PCR, and TCRdb kept only the in-frame ones, dropping some. The V and J calls and clone size were taken over from that table, and D and trimming were inferred from the DNA. Altogether more than 45,000 clones are present, 83% being singletons, with the ten largest covering approximately 15%. The CDR3 totals 12 residues. The V end lost 0 bases, the J end lost 7 bases, and 4 bases lay between the germline ends. Germline CDR1 and CDR2: MNHEY and SVGEGT.

This clonotype originated in a man in his forties with acute or convalescent COVID-19. This chain uses TRBV6-2 or TRBV6-3 with TRBJ2-1; D is unresolved. The sequenced material came from peripheral blood. The CDR3 protein is CASSYSSNEQFF. The DNA of the CDR3 is TGTGCCAGCAGTTACTCTTCAAATGAGCAGTTCTTC.